This T cell receptor beta chain is from a study of T cell changes during pregnancy in multiple sclerosis. Some clones are missing from TCRdb's copy, which holds only in-frame ones; the method was immunoSEQ multiplex PCR. The sample records around 48,000 clones, about 92% being singletons. This TCR was recovered from a female donor with multiple sclerosis, enrolled in a pregnancy study. The sequenced sample was CD4+ T cells from peripheral blood mononuclear cells, obtained in the third trimester of pregnancy.

CDR3 protein: CASSANRGDGYTF. CDR3 coding DNA: TGTGCCAGCAGCGCCAACAGGGGGGACGGCTACACCTTC. The rearrangement joins TRBV5-6 to TRBJ1-2; 8 bases are shared with TRBD1. Trimming cost V 4 bases and J 8 bases; bases outside gene matches: 7. The germline gives CDR1 SGHDT, CDR2 YYEEEE. The CDR3 spans 13 residues.